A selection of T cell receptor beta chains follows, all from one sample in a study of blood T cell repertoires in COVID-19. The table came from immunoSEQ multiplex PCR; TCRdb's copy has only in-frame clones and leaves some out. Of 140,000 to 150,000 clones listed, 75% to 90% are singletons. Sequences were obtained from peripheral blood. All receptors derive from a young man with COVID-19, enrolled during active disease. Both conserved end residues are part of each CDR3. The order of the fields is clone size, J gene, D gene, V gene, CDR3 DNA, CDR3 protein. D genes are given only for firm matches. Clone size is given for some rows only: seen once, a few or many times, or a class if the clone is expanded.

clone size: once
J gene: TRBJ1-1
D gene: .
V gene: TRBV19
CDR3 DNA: TGTGCCAGTAGTATAATGGGGACACTTCACACTGAAGCTTTCTTT
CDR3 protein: CASSIMGTLHTEAFF

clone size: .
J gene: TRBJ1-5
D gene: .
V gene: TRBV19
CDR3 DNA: TGTGCCAGTAGTATAGCAGGGGCTGGGGGCAATCAGCCCCAGCATTTT
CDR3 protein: CASSIAGAGGNQPQHF

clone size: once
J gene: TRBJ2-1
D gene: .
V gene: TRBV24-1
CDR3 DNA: TGTGCCACCAGTCTCCAACGGTCAGGGCAACAGTTCTTC
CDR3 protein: CATSLQRSGQQFF

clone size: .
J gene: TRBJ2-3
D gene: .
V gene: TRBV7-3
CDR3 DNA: TGTGCCAGCAGCTTAAGGGGGCAAGGCATGGATACGCAGTATTTT
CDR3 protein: CASSLRGQGMDTQYF

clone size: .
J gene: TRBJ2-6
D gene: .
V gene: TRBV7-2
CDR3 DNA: TGTGCCAGCAGCTTAGGGCTTCCTGGGGCCAACGTCCTGACTTTC
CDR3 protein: CASSLGLPGANVLTF

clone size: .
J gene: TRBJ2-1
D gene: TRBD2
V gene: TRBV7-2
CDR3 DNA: TGTGCCAGCAGCTTGGGTCAAGCGGGGCTCCACAATGAGCAGTTCTTC
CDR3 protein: CASSLGQAGLHNEQFF

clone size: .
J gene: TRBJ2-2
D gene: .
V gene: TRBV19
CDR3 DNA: TGTGCCAGTAGTATACCCACAGGGTCCGGGGAGCTGTTTTTT
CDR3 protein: CASSIPTGSGELFF

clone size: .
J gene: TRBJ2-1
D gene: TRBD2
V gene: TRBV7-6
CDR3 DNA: TGTGCCAGCAGCTTAGATCCCAGCGGGAGAACCTACAATGAGCAGTTCTTC
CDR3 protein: CASSLDPSGRTYNEQFF

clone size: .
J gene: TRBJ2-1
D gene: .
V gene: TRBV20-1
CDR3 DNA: TGCAGTGCTAGGCCCGGGGAGCAGTTCTTC
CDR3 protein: CSARPGEQFF

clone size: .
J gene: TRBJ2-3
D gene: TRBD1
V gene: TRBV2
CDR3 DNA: TGTGCCAGCAGGGGGGACAGGGGCCCAGATACGCAGTATTTT
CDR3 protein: CASRGDRGPDTQYF

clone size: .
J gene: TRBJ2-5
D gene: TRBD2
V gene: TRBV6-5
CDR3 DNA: TGTGCCAGCAGGTCTCAGCGGGAGGGAGAGACCCAGTACTTC
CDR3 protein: CASRSQREGETQYF

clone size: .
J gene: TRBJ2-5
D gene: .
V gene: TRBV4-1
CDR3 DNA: TGCGCCAGCAGCCAAGATACCGGGAGACAAGAGACCCAGTACTTC
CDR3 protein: CASSQDTGRQETQYF

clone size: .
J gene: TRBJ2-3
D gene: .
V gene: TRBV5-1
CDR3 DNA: TGCGCCAGCAGCTTGGCGGGGGTCCGCACAGATACGCAGTATTTT
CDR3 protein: CASSLAGVRTDTQYF

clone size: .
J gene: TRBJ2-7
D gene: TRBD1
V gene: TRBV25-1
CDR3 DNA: TGTGCCAGCAGTGCCTCCGGGACAGGATCCGAGCAGTACTTC
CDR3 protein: CASSASGTGSEQYF

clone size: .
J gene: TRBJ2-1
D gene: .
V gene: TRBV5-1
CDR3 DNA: TGCGCCAGCAGAGGCGAGGTCACGGACAATGAGCAGTTCTTC
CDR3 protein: CASRGEVTDNEQFF

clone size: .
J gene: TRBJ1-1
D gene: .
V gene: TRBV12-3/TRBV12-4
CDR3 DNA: TGTGCCAGCAGTCGGAGGACCGACACTGAAGCTTTCTTT
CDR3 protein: CASSRRTDTEAFF

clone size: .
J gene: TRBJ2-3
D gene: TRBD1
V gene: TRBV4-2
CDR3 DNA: TGTGCCAGCAGCCAAGATCCCGGGACAGGGTATCCAGATACGCAGTATTTT
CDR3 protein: CASSQDPGTGYPDTQYF

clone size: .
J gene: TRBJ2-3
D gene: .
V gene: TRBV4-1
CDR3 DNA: TGCGCCAGCAGCCATTCGGCAGATACGCAGTATTTT
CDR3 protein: CASSHSADTQYF

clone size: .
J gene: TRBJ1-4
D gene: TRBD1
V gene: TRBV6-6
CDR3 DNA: TGTGCCAGCAGTGGGCCGGGACAGGTTGAAAAACTGCTTTTT
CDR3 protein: CASSGPGQVEKLLF

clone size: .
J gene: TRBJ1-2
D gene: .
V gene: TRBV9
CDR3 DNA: TGTGCCAGCAGAACCGGGCAGGGGAGCGGCTACACCTTC
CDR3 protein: CASRTGQGSGYTF

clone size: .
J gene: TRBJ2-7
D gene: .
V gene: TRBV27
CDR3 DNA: TGTGCCAGCAGCTCGGGGGACGAGCAGTACTTC
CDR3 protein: CASSSGDEQYF

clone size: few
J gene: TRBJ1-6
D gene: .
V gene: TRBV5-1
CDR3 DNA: TGCGCCAGCAGTTATGACAGCTCCTATAATTCACCCCTCCACTTT
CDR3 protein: CASSYDSSYNSPLHF

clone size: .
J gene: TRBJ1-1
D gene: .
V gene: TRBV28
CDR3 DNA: TGTGCCAGCAGACCAACCTACCCTAACACTGAAGCTTTCTTT
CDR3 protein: CASRPTYPNTEAFF

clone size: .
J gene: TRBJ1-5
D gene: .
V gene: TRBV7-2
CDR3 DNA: TGTGCCAGCAGCTTGGCAGGTTATAGCAATCAGCCCCAGCATTTT
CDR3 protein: CASSLAGYSNQPQHF

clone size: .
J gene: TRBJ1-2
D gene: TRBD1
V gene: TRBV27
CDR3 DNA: TGTGCCAGCAGTTCCAGACAGGGAAAGCGTGATGGCTACACCTTC
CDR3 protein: CASSSRQGKRDGYTF

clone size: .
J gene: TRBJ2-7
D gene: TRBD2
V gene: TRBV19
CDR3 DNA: TGTGCCAGTAGTCGTCGACTAGCGGGAGGCTACGAGCAGTACTTC
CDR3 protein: CASSRRLAGGYEQYF

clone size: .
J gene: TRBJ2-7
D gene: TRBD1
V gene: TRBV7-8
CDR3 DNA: TGTGCCAGCAGCTCCCGGGACAGGGGGCTTGAGCAGTACTTC
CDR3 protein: CASSSRDRGLEQYF

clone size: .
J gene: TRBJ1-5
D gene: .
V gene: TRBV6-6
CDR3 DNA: TGTGCCAGCAGTTACACACATCGTCAGCCCCAGCATTTT
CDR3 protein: CASSYTHRQPQHF

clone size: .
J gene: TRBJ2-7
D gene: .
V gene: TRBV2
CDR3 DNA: TGTGCCAGCCAATCCGGGGTCCTTCTCTCCTACGAGCAGTACTTC
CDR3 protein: CASQSGVLLSYEQYF

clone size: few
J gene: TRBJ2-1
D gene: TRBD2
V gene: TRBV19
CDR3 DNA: TGTGCCAGTAGTATCAGACTAGCGGGACCTTCCTACAATGAGCAGTTCTTC
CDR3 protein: CASSIRLAGPSYNEQFF

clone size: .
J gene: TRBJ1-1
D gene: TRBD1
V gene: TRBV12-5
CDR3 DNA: TGTGCTAGTGCCCCGACAGGGCTGAACACTGAAGCTTTCTTT
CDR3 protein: CASAPTGLNTEAFF

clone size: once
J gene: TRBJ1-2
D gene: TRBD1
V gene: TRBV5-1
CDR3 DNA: TGCGCCAGCAGCGTAGAGGACAGGGGTTATGGCTACACCTTC
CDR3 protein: CASSVEDRGYGYTF

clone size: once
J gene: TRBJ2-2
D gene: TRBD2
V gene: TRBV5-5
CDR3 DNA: TGTGCCAGCAGCTTCGGACTAGCGGGGCGCACCGGGGAGCTGTTTTTT
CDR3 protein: CASSFGLAGRTGELFF

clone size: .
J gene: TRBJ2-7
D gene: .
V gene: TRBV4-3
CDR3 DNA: TGCGCCAGCAGCCAAGATAGCAGTCCACACGAGCAGTACTTC
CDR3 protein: CASSQDSSPHEQYF

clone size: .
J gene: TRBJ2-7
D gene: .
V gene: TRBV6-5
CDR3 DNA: TGTGCCAGCGGACGGGGTGACGAGCAGTACTTC
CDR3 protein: CASGRGDEQYF